The 9 T cell receptor beta chains below come from one sample, sequenced in a study of cytotoxic CD8 clonotypes in ibrutinib-treated CLL. This table comes from immunoSEQ multiplex PCR, and its TCRdb copy is limited to in-frame clones, with some not included. The sample consists of 140,000 or so clones, about 80% of them appearing once. The sequencing here drew on PBMCs, taken after 12 months of ibrutinib treatment. These TCRs come from a human donor with chronic lymphocytic leukemia.

The chain combines TRBV28 with TRBJ2-7; 7 nucleotides match TRBD2. Germline CDR1 reads MDHEN; CDR2 reads SYDVKM. This CDR3 has 15 residues. V lost 3 bases, J lost 3 bases, and 8 bases stayed unmatched. CDR3 in DNA: TGTGCCAGCAGTTTTTTCGCGGGAGAATTCTACGAGCAGTACTTC. Its protein is CASSFFAGEFYEQYF.

This chain joins TRBV19 and TRBJ2-3; D gene uncertain. This CDR3 comprises 11 residues. Trimming left V 4 bases short and J 8 bases short, with 7 bases between. Germline V CDR1 and CDR2: LNHDA, SQIVND (reference sequence). DNA for the CDR3: TGTGCCAGTAGTAACACGGGTACGCAGTATTTT. Protein: CASSNTGTQYF.

The V and J genes are TRBV5-6 and TRBJ2-1; 11 bases fit TRBD2. V lost 4 bases, J lost 10 bases, and 10 bases stayed unmatched. The CDR3 totals 15 residues. The germline gives CDR1 SGHDT, CDR2 YYEEEE. The CDR3 DNA is TGTGCCAGCAGCCCAGGACTAGCGGGTTCAGCCGAGCAGTTCTTC. It specifies CASSPGLAGSAEQFF.

The chain is built from TRBV2 and TRBJ2-7; unclear D gene. V was clipped by 1 base and J by 4 bases, with 5 bases between them. Germline loops: CDR1 SNHLY, CDR2 FYNNEI. The CDR3 has 12 residues. This CDR3 is CASSEDGYEQYF. The CDR3 DNA follows: TGTGCCAGCAGTGAAGATGGTTACGAGCAGTACTTC.

CDR3 loop: CAWSVAVDYGYTF. In DNA, the CDR3 is TGTGCCTGGAGTGTGGCAGTGGACTATGGCTACACCTTC. The chain is built from TRBV30 and TRBJ1-2; no firm D call. This CDR3 has 13 amino acids. Germline values: CDR1 GTSNPN, CDR2 SVGIG (reference sequence). V shed 0 bases and J shed 3 bases, with 8 bases lying between them.

Concerning this clone itself: A junction boundary mismatches the germline segment, possibly from a read error. J is TRBJ2-3 and V is TRBV7-7; D is perhaps TRBD1 or TRBD2 (5 bases each). The CDR3 length is 14 residues. Germline CDR1 SSHAT, CDR2 FNYEAQ (reference sequence). The CDR3 region is CASSREGRGDTQYF. The CDR3 DNA sequence: TGTGCTAGCAGCCGAGAGGGGCGCGGAGATACGCAGTATTTT.

The rearrangement links TRBV28 to TRBJ1-1; TRBD1 aligns across 8 bases. The CDR3 is 14 residues long. Germline CDR1 is MDHEN and CDR2 is SYDVKM. Germline trimming cut 10 bases from V and 2 bases from J; bases unmatched to any gene: 9. Here the CDR3 reads CATSWTGLNTEAFF. In DNA form, the CDR3 reads TGTGCCACTTCCTGGACAGGGCTAAACACTGAAGCTTTCTTT.

CDR3 DNA sequence: TGTGCCAGCAGCGTATCCGGACAGGGGGCGGGGAATGAGCAGTTCTTC. Translation: CASSVSGQGAGNEQFF. The J gene is TRBJ2-1, the V gene TRBV9, with TRBD1 matching over 11 bases. This CDR3 has 16 amino acids. CDR1 is SGDLS and CDR2 is YYNGEE in the germline V gene. The trim removed 1 base at V and 7 bases at J, leaving 7 bases unmatched.

V and J are TRBV25-1 and TRBJ2-7, with 10 positions matching TRBD2. V was pared by 6 bases and J by 1 base, with 6 bases of the junction left unmatched. This CDR3 has 15 amino acids. The germline V gene has CDR1 MGHDK and CDR2 SYGVNS. The CDR3 is CASSDSGRVSYEQYF. CDR3 nucleotide sequence: TGTGCCAGCAGCGACAGCGGGAGGGTGTCCTACGAGCAGTACTTC.